These 15 T cell receptor beta chains were all obtained from the same sample, sequenced in a study of T cell responses to AZD1222 COVID-19 vaccine (dated by TCRdb to the early 2020s). The receptor library was made with the immunoSEQ multiplex PCR assay. TCRdb re-hosts the immuneACCESS table, in-frame sequences only. Its copies lack some clones; in the studies checked, an unresolved V gene accounts for under half of them, and the cause for the rest is not known. Recorded for this sample are 44,000 or so clones; more than 80% of them occurred a single time. The top ten constitute 40% to 65% of the sample. This sample's time point label indicates: baseline before first vaccination. The sample in question was peripheral blood, obtained on day 0 of AZD1222 vaccination. These receptors were obtained from an adult in good health.

CDR3 amino acids: CASRAFGSTGSSYNSPLHF. The DNA for the CDR3 is TGTGCCAGCAGGGCCTTTGGGTCAACAGGGAGCTCCTATAATTCACCCCTCCACTTT. This chain joins TRBV2 and TRBJ1-6; perhaps TRBD1 as D (6 bases). Trimming left V 6 bases short and J 0 bases short, with 21 bases between. Germline lookup yields CDR1 SNHLY and CDR2 FYNNEI. CDR3 length equals 19 residues. Based on the CDR3 plus reference TRBV2 and TRBJ1-6, the full variable domain is EPEVTQTPSHQVTQMGQEVILRCVPISNHLYFYWYRQILGQKVEFLVSFYNNEISEKSEIFDDQFSVERPDGSNFTLKIRSTKLEDSAMYFCASRAFGSTGSSYNSPLHFGNGTRLTVT.

The chain couples TRBV6-6 to TRBJ1-1, with D perhaps TRBD1 (5 bases). The CDR3 has 15 amino acids. Trimming cost V 0 bases and J 6 bases, with 14 bases left between them. From germline, CDR1 is MNHNY and CDR2 SVGAGI (reference sequence). This CDR3 is CASSYSRGVGSEAFF. The CDR3 DNA reads as TGTGCCAGCAGTTACTCGAGAGGGGTAGGGTCTGAAGCTTTCTTT.

This chain uses TRBV6-5 with TRBJ1-5; 8 nucleotides agree with TRBD1. Per the germline V gene, CDR1 is MNHEY and CDR2 is SVGAGI. This CDR3 spans 15 amino acids. V lost 0 bases, J lost 5 bases, and 3 bases stayed unmatched. The CDR3 is CASSYSNRGDQPQHF. In nucleotides, the CDR3 is TGTGCCAGCAGTTACTCGAACAGGGGGGATCAGCCCCAGCATTTT.

The rearrangement links TRBV15 to TRBJ2-1, with TRBD2 matching 14 bases. V was clipped by 2 bases and J by 1 base; unmatched bases: 10. The CDR3 consists of 20 residues. Germline V gene lookup returns CDR1 LNHNV and CDR2 YYDKDF (reference sequence). The CDR3 spells CATSRSGGTSGSGSYNEQFF. Written as DNA, the CDR3 is TGTGCCACCAGCAGATCTGGCGGGACTAGCGGGAGCGGATCCTACAATGAGCAGTTCTTC.

This rearrangement joins TRBV6-4 to TRBJ2-7; TRBD1 matches 8 bases. Trimming removed 2 bases from V and 4 bases from J; junction bases left unmatched: 10. CDR3 length equals 16 residues. Germline CDR1 and CDR2: MRHNA and SNTAGT. Written as DNA, the CDR3 is TGTGCCAGCAGTGACAACGACAGGGGCAGATTTTACGAGCAGTACTTC. It translates to CASSDNDRGRFYEQYF.

CDR3: CAWSSGGDQHF. In DNA, the CDR3 is TGTGCCTGGAGTTCAGGAGGGGACCAGCATTTT. The chain links TRBV30 to TRBJ1-5; D perhaps matches TRBD1 (5 bases). Trimming pared 2 bases from V and 12 bases from J, leaving 11 bases between. Germline CDR1 GTSNPN, CDR2 SVGIG (reference sequence). The CDR3 length is 11 residues. Full variable domain (missing parts from reference TRBV30 and TRBJ1-5): SQTIHQWPATLVQPVGSPLSLECTVEGTSNPNLYWYRQAAGRGLQLLFYSVGIGQISSEVPQNLSASRPQDRQFILSSKKLLLSDSGFYLCAWSSGGDQHFGDGTRLSIL.

The chain is built from TRBV30 and TRBJ2-7, with a weak D call TRBD2 (5 bases). The CDR3 consists of 13 residues. V was pared by 4 bases and J by 2 bases, with 12 bases between. Germline CDR1 reads GTSNPN; CDR2 reads SVGIG (reference sequence). The CDR3 nucleotides read TGTGCCTGGACCCGAGGGCCGACCTACGAGCAGTACTTC. Translation: CAWTRGPTYEQYF.

The chain uses TRBV6-5 and TRBJ1-4; D uncertain. The V end lost 10 bases, the J end lost 7 bases, and 16 bases lay between the germline ends. This CDR3 comprises 13 residues. The germline gives CDR1 MNHEY, CDR2 SVGAGI. The CDR3 region is CATRTRVIEKLFF. The CDR3 DNA follows: TGTGCCACACGAACGAGGGTAATTGAAAAACTGTTTTTT.

This sequence joins TRBV29-1 and TRBJ2-1, with D perhaps matching TRBD1 (6 bases). Trimming shortened V by 6 bases and J by 0 bases, and 15 bases separated the two germline ends. The CDR3 totals 15 residues. Germline loops: CDR1 SQVTM, CDR2 ANQGSEA. The CDR3, as DNA: TGCAGCGTGGTCAGGGGATCGAGCTCCTACAATGAGCAGTTCTTC. The encoded protein is CSVVRGSSSYNEQFF.

The chain links TRBV5-5 to TRBJ2-5; either TRBD1 or TRBD2 may fit D (5 bases each). V was pared by 4 bases and J by 2 bases, with 15 bases between. There are 15 residues in the CDR3. Per the germline V gene, CDR1 is SGHKS and CDR2 is YYEKEE (reference sequence). CDR3 loop: CASSVPGRSQETQYF. The CDR3 nucleotides are TGTGCCAGCAGCGTTCCGGGACGGAGTCAAGAGACCCAGTACTTC.

The gene calls are TRBV6-2 or TRBV6-3 and TRBJ2-7; a possible D gene is TRBD1 (5 bases). This CDR3 spans 14 amino acids. Germline assignment: CDR1 MNHEY and CDR2 SVGEGT. Trimming cost V 0 bases and J 3 bases, with 9 bases left between them. In DNA, the CDR3 is TGTGCCAGCAGTTACTCCCAGGGCGGCTACGAGCAGTACTTC. Translation gives CASSYSQGGYEQYF.

This clone appeared a few times. This chain connects TRBV12-5 to TRBJ2-2, with unresolved D. Germline CDR1 and CDR2: LGHNT and FRNRAP. This CDR3 is built from 12 residues. The V gene lost 6 bases and the J gene lost 6 bases, with 8 bases spanning the gap. The CDR3 DNA follows: TGTGCTAGTGGCCAGGAATCCGGGGAGCTGTTTTTT. Translated, it gives CASGQESGELFF.

CDR3 sequence: CASSEEGLAYSPLHF. Here the CDR3 DNA reads TGTGCCAGCAGTGAAGAGGGGCTGGCTTACTCACCCCTCCACTTT. The rearrangement uses TRBV25-1 and TRBJ1-6; D may be TRBD1 (5 bases). The CDR3 is made up of 15 amino acids. Trimming shortened V by 2 bases and J by 10 bases, and 15 bases separated the two germline ends. Germline V gene data show CDR1 as MGHDK and CDR2 as SYGVNS.

The V call is TRBV28, the J call TRBJ1-5; D is undetermined. This CDR3 is built from 14 residues. Germline CDR1 is MDHEN and CDR2 is SYDVKM. Trimming took 6 bases from V and 8 from J, leaving 17 bases between them. The CDR3 coding sequence is TGTGCCAGCAGCGAGCGGACCGACATCAAGCCCCAGCATTTT. This encodes CASSERTDIKPQHF.

V and J are TRBV18 and TRBJ1-4; 7 bases align to TRBD1. CDR1 is KGHSH, CDR2 LQKENI, per germline. CDR3 length equals 15 residues. Trimming took 3 bases from V and 8 from J; bases not matched to a gene: 9. CDR3 in amino acids: CASSPTGAQPEKLFF. The CDR3 region has the DNA TGTGCCAGCTCACCTACAGGGGCCCAACCGGAAAAACTGTTTTTT.